Listed below are T cell receptor beta chains from one sample, sequenced in a study of control samples from healthy donors and cancer patients. Using immunoSEQ multiplex PCR, the repertoire was profiled, and TCRdb retains in-frame clones only, with some absent. This table holds some 82,000 clones, more than 70% found once. The sample taken for sequencing was blood. These receptor sequences come from a man between 45 and 60 years old in good health. Each CDR3 is given with its conserved first and last residue. The D gene is left open where the match is weak. Clone size is not always given. Where it is, it says once, few, many or a class for expanded clones.

v_call	d_call	j_call	clone_size	cdr3_aa	cdr3_nt
TRBV6-5	-	TRBJ2-2	-	CASRQGESGELFF	TGTGCCAGCAGACAGGGTGAGAGCGGGGAGCTGTTTTTT
TRBV5-4	-	TRBJ1-2	-	CASSLWGNYGYTF	TGTGCCAGCAGCTTGTGGGGAAACTATGGCTACACCTTC
TRBV30	-	TRBJ1-4	-	CAWSSSDELFF	TGTGCCTGGAGTTCCAGCGACGAACTGTTTTTT
TRBV6-5	TRBD1	TRBJ1-2	once	CASSPGTGTYHGYTF	TGTGCCAGCAGCCCGGGGACAGGAACGTACCATGGCTACACCTTC
TRBV2	-	TRBJ1-1	-	CASSEAGMNTEAFF	TGTGCCAGCAGTGAGGCGGGTATGAACACTGAAGCTTTCTTT
TRBV7-2	-	TRBJ1-6	-	CASSFNGGSPLHF	TGTGCCAGCAGCTTTAACGGGGGATCACCCCTCCACTTT
TRBV11-3	TRBD2	TRBJ2-3	-	CASRTSGPTDTQYF	TGTGCCAGTAGGACTAGCGGACCCACAGATACGCAGTATTTT
TRBV6-2/TRBV6-3	-	TRBJ1-5	once	CASSYRNQPQHF	TGTGCCAGCAGTTACCGGAATCAGCCCCAGCATTTT
TRBV30	TRBD1	TRBJ1-1	-	CVGTGNTEAFF	TGTGTCGGGACAGGGAACACTGAAGCTTTCTTT
TRBV28	-	TRBJ2-7	-	CASSFKAAGWSYEQYF	TGTGCCAGCAGCTTTAAGGCTGCAGGGTGGTCCTACGAGCAGTACTTC
TRBV7-9	TRBD2	TRBJ2-1	-	CASSATSGSSNEQFF	TGTGCCAGCAGCGCGACTAGCGGGTCAAGCAATGAGCAGTTCTTC
TRBV6-5	TRBD2	TRBJ2-5	-	CASIPHRGDGETQYF	TGTGCCAGCATCCCTCACCGGGGGGATGGAGAGACCCAGTACTTC
TRBV13	TRBD2	TRBJ2-1	-	CASSSRLAGYYNEQFF	TGTGCCAGCAGCTCGAGACTAGCGGGGTATTACAATGAGCAGTTCTTC
TRBV2	TRBD2	TRBJ2-5	-	CASSFGLAGVLETQYF	TGTGCCAGCAGTTTTGGACTAGCGGGAGTACTTGAGACCCAGTACTTC
TRBV6-5	-	TRBJ1-1	once	CASIGPRYNTEAFF	TGTGCCAGCATTGGCCCCAGGTACAACACTGAAGCTTTCTTT
TRBV3-1/TRBV3-2	-	TRBJ2-2	-	CASSPTGTGELFF	TGTGCCAGCAGCCCGACAGGCACCGGGGAGCTGTTTTTT
TRBV2	TRBD2	TRBJ2-5	-	CASSETLAGASWYQETQYF	TGTGCCAGCAGTGAAACACTAGCGGGGGCCTCTTGGTACCAAGAGACCCAGTACTTC
TRBV12-3/TRBV12-4	-	TRBJ1-2	-	CASSFPSGYGYTF	TGTGCCAGCAGTTTTCCCTCGGGGTATGGCTACACCTTC
TRBV3-1/TRBV3-2	-	TRBJ1-1	-	CASSPDRRVGEAFF	TGTGCCAGCAGCCCCGACAGGAGGGTCGGTGAAGCTTTCTTT
TRBV15	-	TRBJ2-2	-	CATSSPTTNTGELFF	TGTGCCACCAGCAGCCCGACTACGAACACCGGGGAGCTGTTTTTT
TRBV27	-	TRBJ1-1	-	CASSPLDGWNTEAFF	TGTGCCAGCAGTCCTCTTGACGGCTGGAACACTGAAGCTTTCTTT
TRBV7-9	-	TRBJ2-1	-	CASSKGGMIQAKEFF	TGTGCCAGCAGCAAAGGGGGGATGATACAGGCAAAGGAGTTCTTC
TRBV11-1	-	TRBJ2-7	once	CASSFVQGSYEQYF	TGTGCCAGCAGCTTTGTACAGGGATCCTACGAGCAGTACTTC
TRBV4-3	-	TRBJ1-4	-	CASSRQSTTGEKLFF	TGCGCCAGCAGCCGACAATCAACCACAGGGGAAAAACTGTTTTTT
TRBV11-2	-	TRBJ2-3	once	CASSLDFLSTDTQYF	TGTGCCAGCAGCTTAGACTTCCTTAGCACAGATACGCAGTATTTT
TRBV19	-	TRBJ2-1	-	CASSTGEWGREQFF	TGTGCCAGTAGTACGGGAGAATGGGGCCGCGAGCAGTTCTTC
TRBV20-1	-	TRBJ1-2	-	CSAPRAGGYTF	TGCAGTGCCCCTCGGGCAGGGGGCTACACCTTC
TRBV24-1	TRBD1	TRBJ2-5	-	CATSDPLRQGTQYF	TGTGCCACCAGTGACCCGCTAAGACAGGGAACCCAGTACTTC
TRBV6-2/TRBV6-3	-	TRBJ2-7	-	CASSLGTLHGEQYF	TGTGCCAGCAGCCTCGGGACTCTACATGGCGAGCAGTACTTC
TRBV4-1	TRBD1	TRBJ1-5	-	CASSQATERGLSNQPQHF	TGCGCCAGCAGCCAAGCCACAGAAAGGGGGCTAAGCAATCAGCCCCAGCATTTT
TRBV5-4	-	TRBJ1-2	-	CASSFSNYGYTF	TGTGCCAGCAGCTTCAGTAACTATGGCTACACCTTC
TRBV6-7	TRBD1	TRBJ2-4	-	CASSYLGQGKGAKNIQYF	TGTGCCAGCAGTTACTTGGGACAGGGGAAAGGAGCCAAAAACATTCAGTACTTC
TRBV24-1	TRBD2	TRBJ2-2	-	CATYGAGGQNTGELFF	TGTGCCACCTACGGAGCGGGGGGACAGAACACCGGGGAGCTGTTTTTT